The 17 T cell receptor beta chains below come from one sample, sequenced in a study of T-cell memory formation after mild COVID-19. In TCRdb, the 5' RACE reads were re-called with MiXCR into one record per CDR3 protein. The sample records 350,000 to 400,000 distinct CDR3 sequences, around 21% being singletons. The source material was PBMCs or a T cell subset sorted from them (not recorded which). Every receptor here comes from an adult woman who had mild COVID-19 (a few samples of this study predate the infection). Cell type and time point are not known.

This clonotype was seen only a few times. The gene calls are TRBV7-8 and TRBJ1-5; 7 bases line up with TRBD1. The length of the CDR3 is 21 residues. V lost 1 base to trimming and J lost 0 bases; unmatched junction nucleotides: 18. Germline V CDR1 and CDR2: SGHVS, FQNEAQ. CDR3 protein: CASSLGVGRGLQLYSNQPQHF. In DNA form, the CDR3 reads TGTGCCAGCAGCTTAGGAGTCGGGAGGGGGCTCCAACTTTATAGCAATCAGCCCCAGCATTTT.

V is TRBV19 and J is TRBJ1-2; D not resolved. This CDR3 is built from 16 residues. The V and J ends lost 8 bases and 2 bases respectively, with 21 bases between them. The V gene's germline CDR1 is LNHDA and CDR2 SQIVND (reference sequence). The CDR3 region is CASAYGGLRFNYGYTF. The CDR3 region has the DNA TGTGCCAGTGCCTATGGTGGCCTCCGATTCAACTATGGCTACACCTTC.

The chain combines TRBV12-3 or TRBV12-4 with TRBJ2-7; 9 nucleotides line up with TRBD2. CDR3 length: 15 residues. V trimming: 6 bases; J trimming: 2 bases; junction bases outside the gene matches: 8. CDR3 region: CASRSGTSYAYEQYF. Here the CDR3 DNA reads TGTGCCAGCAGATCCGGGACTAGCTATGCCTACGAGCAGTACTTC.

This rearrangement joins TRBV20-1 to TRBJ2-1; 8 nucleotides agree with TRBD1. Germline CDR1 DFQATT, CDR2 SNEGSKA (reference sequence). This CDR3 is built from 13 residues. V trimming: 1 base; J trimming: 12 bases; junction bases outside the gene matches: 8. In nucleotides, the CDR3 is TGCAGTGCTAGAGGCCCGGACAGGGTTTGGCAGTTCTTC. It encodes CSARGPDRVWQFF.

The chain uses TRBV4-2 and TRBJ1-1, with D unclear. Trimming pared 0 bases from V and 9 bases from J, leaving 11 bases between. Germline V gene lookup returns CDR1 LGHNA and CDR2 YNFKEQ. This CDR3 has 13 amino acids. CDR3 sequence: CASSQEREQKAFF. The CDR3 nucleotides read TGTGCCAGCAGCCAAGAGCGGGAACAGAAAGCTTTCTTT.

There are a few counts of this clonotype. The chain joins TRBV27 to TRBJ1-2; 8 positions agree with TRBD1. The ends lost 4 bases at V and 5 bases at J; junction bases unmatched: 21. The CDR3 totals 19 residues. Germline CDR1 MNHEY, CDR2 SMNVEV (reference sequence). The CDR3 region has the DNA TGTGCCAGCAGTTCAAAGAGTAACCCGGGACAGGTTGGCCCTTATGGCTACACCTTC. It encodes CASSSKSNPGQVGPYGYTF.

The chain links TRBV6-2 or TRBV6-3 to TRBJ2-3, with 12 bases aligning to TRBD2. The CDR3 length is 15 residues. V lost 6 bases to trimming and J lost 4 bases; unmatched junction nucleotides: 5. Germline loops: CDR1 MNHEY, CDR2 SVGEGT. CDR3 DNA: TGTGCCAGCAGAGGGGGACTAGCGGGCGCAGATACGCAGTATTTT. This translates into CASRGGLAGADTQYF.

This clonotype has only a few counts. The rearrangement uses TRBV18 and TRBJ1-2, with 9 bases that match TRBD1. The CDR3 is 19 residues long. CDR1 and CDR2 from the germline V gene are KGHSH and LQKENI. The trim removed 1 base at V and 8 bases at J, leaving 20 bases unmatched. The CDR3 region has the DNA TGTGCCAGCTCACCACTGCCGGGACAGGGTCAGCATGATGCGTCGGGCTACACCTTC. It yields the protein CASSPLPGQGQHDASGYTF.

Only a few counts were recorded for this clonotype. The genes are TRBV6-5 and TRBJ1-1; D unresolved. The germline V gene encodes CDR1 MNHEY and CDR2 SVGAGI. Trimming removed 0 bases at V and 7 bases at J, with 12 bases between. This CDR3 contains 14 residues. The CDR3 region is CASSYSSQLNEAFF. In nucleotides, the CDR3 is TGTGCCAGCAGTTACTCGTCACAGCTCAATGAAGCTTTCTTT.

This clonotype was recorded a few times. V and J are TRBV15 and TRBJ1-5; weak D call: TRBD1 (6 bases). V lost 5 bases, J lost 4 bases, and 15 bases lay in between. CDR1 LNHNV and CDR2 YYDKDF come from the germline V gene (reference sequence). This CDR3 comprises 15 residues. The CDR3 nucleotides read TGTGCCACCAGCCGTACAGGGTTCGAAAATCAGCCCCAGCATTTT. This encodes CATSRTGFENQPQHF. Drawing the rest from reference TRBV15 and TRBJ1-5, the complete variable domain is DAMVIQNPRYQVTQFGKPVTLSCSQTLNHNVMYWYQQKSSQAPKLLFHYYDKDFNNEADTPDNFQSRRPNTSFCFLDIRSPGLGDTAMYLCATSRTGFENQPQHFGDGTRLSIL.

The V call is TRBV9, the J call TRBJ2-7; the D is unclear. Germline values: CDR1 SGDLS, CDR2 YYNGEE. This CDR3 region has 14 residues. Trimming stripped 4 bases from V and 0 bases from J, with 11 bases between. CDR3 nucleotides: TGTGCCAGCAGCCCCCAGACCAGCTCCTACGAGCAGTACTTC. As protein: CASSPQTSSYEQYF.

Only a few counts were recorded for this clonotype. The chain carries TRBV20-1 and TRBJ2-4, with D maybe TRBD2 (7 bases). The CDR3 extends over 14 amino acids. In germline, CDR1 is DFQATT, CDR2 SNEGSKA (reference sequence). V lost 8 bases to trimming and J lost 0 bases, with 14 bases between them. The CDR3 DNA follows: TGCAGTCACCAGGGGAGGGAAGCCAAAAACATTCAGTACTTC. Its translation is CSHQGREAKNIQYF.

The chain is built from TRBV19 and TRBJ1-1; possibly TRBD1 for D (5 bases). V was trimmed by 1 base and J by 6 bases, leaving 6 bases between them. This CDR3 region has 12 residues. Looked up from germline, CDR1 is LNHDA and CDR2 is SQIVND (reference sequence). The CDR3 sequence is CASSIGGAEAFF. The CDR3 nucleotides are TGTGCCAGTAGTATAGGGGGGGCTGAAGCTTTCTTT.

This chain uses TRBV27 with TRBJ1-2; TRBD1 aligns across 9 bases. The V and J ends lost 10 bases and 3 bases, in that order; junction bases with no gene match: 9. Germline assignment: CDR1 MNHEY and CDR2 SMNVEV (reference sequence). The CDR3 extends over 14 amino acids. CDR3 sequence reads: CATKPGQGYYGYTF. The CDR3 DNA reads TGTGCCACCAAACCGGGACAGGGCTACTATGGCTACACCTTC.

This clonotype has a handful of counts. The V call is TRBV9, the J call TRBJ2-6; D is undetermined. CDR1 and CDR2 (germline): SGDLS, YYNGEE. This CDR3 has 15 residues. Trimming removed 4 bases from V and 1 base from J, with 9 bases in between. The CDR3 spells CASSPIGSGANVLTF. CDR3 in DNA: TGTGCCAGCAGCCCCATCGGGTCTGGGGCCAACGTCCTGACTTTC.

This clonotype came up a few times. V gene TRBV3-1 combines with J gene TRBJ1-6; the D gene is possibly TRBD1 (6 bases). Germline-derived CDR1 and CDR2 are LGHDT and YNNKEL (reference sequence). The CDR3 totals 14 residues. Trimming removed 4 bases from V and 9 bases from J, with 13 bases in between. The DNA for the CDR3 is TGTGCCAGCAGCCCGTACAGGGATCCTTCACCCCTCCACTTT. This gives the protein CASSPYRDPSPLHF.

This clonotype was counted a few times. The rearrangement joins TRBV4-1 to TRBJ2-1, with D perhaps TRBD1 (5 bases). The CDR3 covers 15 residues. Germline V CDR1 and CDR2: MGHRA, YSYEKL. V shed 4 bases and J shed 5 bases, with 15 bases lying between them. CDR3: CASSPDSGINNEQFF. The CDR3 DNA follows: TGCGCCAGCAGCCCCGACAGTGGGATTAACAATGAGCAGTTCTTC.